This T cell receptor beta chain was profiled in a study of cytomegalovirus exposure and HLA in healthy donors. Study background: Within an early data release were 85 million or so unique TCRs drawn from HLA-typed donors.

In this sample, this clone turned up once. Deletions cut 0 bases from V and 6 bases from J, with 23 bases between. The CDR3 runs to 19 residues. Germline V gene data show CDR1 as SGHDN and CDR2 as FVKESK. In the PCR, 60 Vbeta and 13 Jbeta primers were used. Under the authors' procedure: Some 11 million of the roughly 80 million unique TCR beta chains counted in a later analysis were shared. Libraries were prepared by immunoSEQ multiplex PCR; TCRdb keeps only in-frame clonotypes and omits some of them. D and trimming were read from the DNA, whereas the V and J calls and clone size are those reported in that table. This sample has roughly 120,000 clones; roughly 70% occur once, and the top ten carry under 8.5%. Donors consisted of healthy bone marrow donors.

Sequencing was carried out using PBMCs. The clonotype originates from a man in his forties in good health and CMV-seronegative. The chain uses TRBV14 and TRBJ2-2; D ambiguous. The CDR3 protein is CASSQEYEPQKTVAGELFF. The CDR3 DNA sequence: TGTGCCAGCAGCCAAGAATATGAACCTCAAAAAACAGTGGCCGGGGAGCTGTTTTTT.